Detailed here is one T cell receptor beta chain. Looked up from germline, CDR1 is SGHRS and CDR2 is YFSETQ. The CDR3 runs to 18 residues. With V trimmed by 4 bases and J by 10 bases, 17 bases remained unmatched. The entry originates in a study of blood T cell repertoires in COVID-19. Original handling: Estimation of nucleated cell counts was performed using reference gene primer amplification. Using immunoSEQ multiplex PCR, the repertoire was profiled, and TCRdb retains in-frame clones only, with some absent. The D gene and trimming were derived from the DNA, and the V and J assignments and clone size from that table. This table has about 180,000 clones, roughly 85% appearing once.

This chain connects TRBV5-1 to TRBJ2-1, with 13 bases fitting TRBD2. The sequenced sample consisted of PBMCs or T cells enriched from blood (not recorded which). The TCR sequence derives from a man in his forties or fifties who had recovered from COVID-19. CDR3 nucleotides: TGCGCCAGCAGCAATGACGGACTAGCGGGAGCTATATACTACGAGCAGTTCTTC. Its protein is CASSNDGLAGAIYYEQFF.